Shown below are 30 T cell receptor beta chains from a single sample sequenced in a study of blood T cell repertoires in COVID-19 (dated by TCRdb to about 2020). Library preparation used the immunoSEQ multiplex PCR assay. What TCRdb holds here is the immuneACCESS table cut down to in-frame rearrangements. Part of the clones is not present; checked against another copy, under half of the missing clones reflect an unresolved V gene, and the others are unexplained. The table for this sample lists about 83,000 clones; roughly 87% of them were counted only once. 3% of the sample lies in the top ten. What was sequenced was peripheral blood. The origin of the receptors is a woman aged 50 to 60 with active or convalescent COVID-19.

V and J are TRBV18 and TRBJ1-5; 7 bases line up with TRBD1. The CDR3 covers 14 residues. J lost 1 base, V lost 3 bases, and 0 bases had no gene match. Looked up from germline, CDR1 is KGHSH and CDR2 is LQKENI. In DNA form, the CDR3 reads TGTGCCAGCTCACCGGGACAGAGCAATCAGCCCCAGCATTTT. Protein product: CASSPGQSNQPQHF.

The V call is TRBV6-5, the J call TRBJ1-3; a possible D gene is TRBD1 (5 bases). Germline assignment: CDR1 MNHEY and CDR2 SVGAGI. The V end lost 6 bases, the J end lost 4 bases, and 13 bases lay between the germline ends. There are 14 residues in the CDR3. CDR3 protein: CASSLRVTGNTIYF. The CDR3 DNA reads TGTGCCAGCAGCCTCAGGGTTACCGGAAACACCATATATTTT.

The CDR3: CATSASGGSNEQFF. The CDR3 DNA follows: TGTGCCACCAGTGCTAGCGGGGGTAGCAATGAGCAGTTCTTC. The V and J genes are TRBV24-1 and TRBJ2-1, with 10 nucleotides matching TRBD2. J gave up 6 bases and V 5 bases, and 3 bases lay outside the gene matches. The germline gives CDR1 KGHDR, CDR2 SFDVKD. The CDR3 is made up of 14 amino acids.

The chain employs TRBV5-1 and TRBJ2-1; 7 bases are shared with TRBD2. Looked up from germline, CDR1 is SGHRS and CDR2 is YFSETQ. This CDR3 is built from 14 residues. J was trimmed by 5 bases and V by 7 bases; bases with no gene match: 9. CDR3 residues: CASAPGTIDNEQFF. In nucleotides, the CDR3 is TGCGCCAGCGCTCCCGGGACTATAGACAATGAGCAGTTCTTC.

The chain is built from TRBV10-3 and TRBJ2-2, with TRBD2 as a possible D gene (5 bases). CDR3 length equals 14 residues. V dropped 6 bases and J dropped 7 bases, with 15 bases sitting between them. Germline-derived CDR1 and CDR2 are ENHRY and SYGVKD. CDR3 region: CAISPRELVGELFF. Written as DNA, the CDR3 is TGTGCCATCAGCCCTAGGGAGTTGGTCGGGGAGCTGTTTTTT.

The chain uses TRBV4-2 and TRBJ2-3; tentative D call: TRBD1 (6 bases). Germline lookup yields CDR1 LGHNA and CDR2 YNFKEQ. The CDR3 consists of 16 residues. Trimming removed 2 bases at V and 7 bases at J, with 19 bases between. CDR3 sequence: CASSQTSGQTLNTQYF. The CDR3 region has the DNA TGTGCCAGCAGCCAAACCTCAGGACAGACCCTTAATACGCAGTATTTT.

The chain combines TRBV19 with TRBJ2-7, with 8 bases that match TRBD2. The CDR3 is 14 residues long. V lost 5 bases and J lost 0; bases outside the gene matches: 3. Germline V gives CDR1 LNHDA, CDR2 SQIVND (reference sequence). This chain's CDR3 is CASSGGGSSYEQYF. DNA of the CDR3: TGTGCCAGTAGTGGCGGGGGGAGCTCCTACGAGCAGTACTTC.

This chain joins TRBV4-3 and TRBJ1-1, with TRBD1 matching 10 bases. CDR3 length: 17 amino acids. The V segment lost 3 bases and the J segment 2 bases; nucleotides outside the gene matches: 9. Germline V gene data show CDR1 as LGHNA and CDR2 as YSLEER. CDR3 in amino acids: CASSHLTGGVRNTEAFF. The CDR3 nucleotides are TGCGCCAGCAGCCACCTGACAGGGGGCGTACGAAACACTGAAGCTTTCTTT.

The chain couples TRBV19 to TRBJ2-1; 11 nucleotides align to TRBD1. V lost 7 bases, J lost 8 bases, and 13 bases stayed unmatched. Germline CDR1 LNHDA, CDR2 SQIVND (reference sequence). This CDR3 contains 16 residues. The CDR3 spells CASINSWTGGKDEQFF. CDR3 coding DNA: TGTGCCAGTATAAATTCGTGGACAGGGGGCAAGGATGAGCAGTTCTTC.

J is TRBJ2-3 and V is TRBV7-3, with 7 nucleotides matching TRBD1. The germline V gene has CDR1 SGHTA and CDR2 FQGTGA. The length of the CDR3 is 14 residues. V lost 5 bases to trimming and J lost 3 bases; unmatched junction nucleotides: 5. CDR3 residues: CASSETGRTDTQYF. Here the CDR3 DNA reads TGTGCCAGCAGCGAGACAGGGCGGACAGATACGCAGTATTTT.

The V call is TRBV5-6, the J call TRBJ2-7; 13 bases align to TRBD2. CDR1 is SGHDT, CDR2 YYEEEE, per germline. The CDR3 consists of 14 residues. V lost 5 bases, J lost 6 bases, and 5 bases stayed unmatched. Here the CDR3 DNA reads TGTGCCAGCAGAAGGACTAGCGGGGGTGGCGAGCAGTACTTC. Its translation is CASRRTSGGGEQYF.

V usage is TRBV28 and J usage is TRBJ1-5, with no clear D. The V gene's germline CDR1 is MDHEN and CDR2 SYDVKM. Trimming cost V 2 bases and J 4 bases, with 9 bases left between them. The CDR3 is made up of 14 amino acids. The CDR3 here is CASSLRRSNQPQHF. The DNA of the CDR3 is TGTGCCAGCAGTTTACGGAGGTCGAATCAGCCCCAGCATTTT.

The V call is TRBV6-5, the J call TRBJ1-2, with D possibly matching TRBD1 (5 bases). Per germline, CDR1 MNHEY and CDR2 SVGAGI. V was pared by 6 bases and J by 7 bases, with 12 bases between. The CDR3 sequence is 12 residues long. The CDR3 nucleotides read TGTGCCAGCAGGGAGGGGATAGGTGGCTACACCTTC. Translating gives CASREGIGGYTF.

This CDR3 is CAAGGGWGGYTF. The CDR3 DNA reads TGTGCCGCGGGGGGCGGTTGGGGTGGCTACACCTTC. The chain joins TRBV27 to TRBJ1-2; D is perhaps TRBD1 (6 bases). The CDR3 is 12 residues long. The V end was cut by 11 bases, the J end by 7 bases, with 17 bases between. Per the germline V gene, CDR1 is MNHEY and CDR2 is SMNVEV (reference sequence).

This clone was seen a few times. V gene TRBV30 combines with J gene TRBJ1-1; D is possibly TRBD1 (6 bases). This CDR3 has 14 residues. V was clipped by 4 bases and J by 7 bases, with 19 bases between them. CDR1 and CDR2 (germline): GTSNPN, SVGIG (reference sequence). CDR3: CAWNPDRNELEAFF. CDR3 DNA: TGTGCCTGGAATCCGGACAGAAATGAACTTGAAGCTTTCTTT.

The gene calls are TRBV2 and TRBJ1-4, with TRBD1 matching over 7 bases. Losses at the gene ends were 8 bases for V and 8 bases for J; bases not matched to a gene: 8. This CDR3 contains 13 residues. Per the germline V gene, CDR1 is SNHLY and CDR2 is FYNNEI. The CDR3 sequence: CASWGTDTEKLFF. CDR3 sequence (DNA): TGTGCCAGCTGGGGGACAGACACAGAAAAACTGTTTTTT.

V and J are TRBV7-9 and TRBJ2-5; weak D call: TRBD1 (6 bases). This CDR3 has 16 amino acids. The V end was cut by 5 bases, the J end by 5 bases, with 21 bases between. The germline CDR1 and CDR2 sequences are SEHNR and FQNEAQ (reference sequence). CDR3 amino acids: CASSPYGLAGAETQYF. DNA for the CDR3: TGTGCCAGCAGCCCCTATGGTCTAGCAGGGGCGGAGACCCAGTACTTC.

The gene calls are TRBV21-1 and TRBJ2-7; the D call in the table, TRBD1, was not verified against the DNA. TRBV21-1 is flagged as a pseudogene. The CDR3 runs 16 residues. CDR3 region: CASSKGRTGGSYEQYF. CDR3 nucleotide sequence: TGTGCCAGCAGCAAAGGCAGGACAGGGGGCTCCTACGAGCAGTACTTC.

This clone has just a few counts. This rearrangement joins TRBV7-6 to TRBJ2-7, with 9 bases matching TRBD1. With V trimmed by 1 base and J by 3 bases, 7 bases remained unmatched. Germline-derived CDR1 and CDR2 are SGHVS and FNYEAQ. This CDR3 region has 16 residues. The CDR3 DNA reads TGTGCCAGCAGCTTAGAGTCGGGACAGGGAGTCTACGAGCAGTACTTC. Its protein product is CASSLESGQGVYEQYF. The complete variable domain, with remaining parts taken from reference TRBV7-6 and TRBJ2-7, reads GAGVSQSPRYKVTKRGQDVALRCDPISGHVSLYWYRQALGQGPEFLTYFNYEAQQDKSGLPNDRFSAERPEGSISTLTIQRTEQRDSAMYRCASSLESGQGVYEQYFGPGTRLTVT.

The chain employs TRBV11-2 and TRBJ2-7; 11 positions match TRBD2. The germline CDR1 and CDR2 sequences are SGHAT and FQNNGV. The CDR3 covers 16 residues. Trimming removed 1 base from V and 2 bases from J; junction bases left unmatched: 4. CDR3 sequence reads: CASSLGISGGAYEQYF. The CDR3 DNA is TGTGCCAGCAGCTTAGGTATTAGCGGGGGGGCCTACGAGCAGTACTTC.

This chain links TRBV2 with TRBJ1-1; D unclear. The V end was cut by 1 base, the J end by 3 bases, with 9 bases between. This CDR3 region has 14 residues. Germline CDR1 is SNHLY and CDR2 is FYNNEI. The CDR3 DNA reads TGTGCCAGCAGTGAAGGCGCAGGTGACACTGAAGCTTTCTTT. Its translation: CASSEGAGDTEAFF. Filled out from reference TRBV2 and TRBJ1-1, the complete variable domain reads EPEVTQTPSHQVTQMGQEVILRCVPISNHLYFYWYRQILGQKVEFLVSFYNNEISEKSEIFDDQFSVERPDGSNFTLKIRSTKLEDSAMYFCASSEGAGDTEAFFGQGTRLTVV.

This clone was seen a handful of times. V gene TRBV19 combines with J gene TRBJ2-3, with 12 bases lining up with TRBD1. V was clipped by 8 bases and J by 5 bases; unmatched bases: 5. The V gene's germline CDR1 is LNHDA and CDR2 SQIVND (reference sequence). There are 14 residues in the CDR3. CDR3 protein: CASSRDRGRDTQYF. Here the CDR3 DNA reads TGTGCCAGTTCCCGGGACAGGGGGCGAGATACGCAGTATTTT.

The chain joins TRBV7-8 to TRBJ1-3; 9 nucleotides align to TRBD1. The CDR3 is 16 amino acids. CDR1 and CDR2 (germline): SGHVS, FQNEAQ. V shed 5 bases, J shed 3 bases, and the junction held 8 bases outside the gene matches. The CDR3 protein is CASSGRQGDVGNTIYF. The CDR3 region has the DNA TGTGCCAGCAGCGGGAGACAGGGGGATGTTGGAAACACCATATATTTT.

This chain links TRBV5-6 with TRBJ1-3; tentative D call: TRBD1 (6 bases). Trimming left V 4 bases short and J 4 bases short, with 21 bases between. Germline CDR1 is SGHDT and CDR2 is YYEEEE. The CDR3 sequence is 17 residues long. CDR3 region: CASSLPYGGARGNTIYF. Written as DNA, the CDR3 is TGTGCCAGCAGCCTCCCCTATGGGGGGGCCAGAGGAAACACCATATATTTT.

Written as DNA, the CDR3 is TGTGCCAGCAGCTTTTTTAGTCCAGGGGGCGGAGATGGCTACACCTTC. Encoded protein: CASSFFSPGGGDGYTF. J is TRBJ1-2 and V is TRBV7-9; TRBD1 aligns across 8 bases. The CDR3 has 16 residues. Germline values: CDR1 SEHNR, CDR2 FQNEAQ (reference sequence). The junction had 12 bases not matched to a gene; V was cut back by 3 bases and J by 6 bases. The complete variable domain, with remaining parts taken from reference TRBV7-9 and TRBJ1-2, reads DTGVSQNPRHKITKRGQNVTFRCDPISEHNRLYWYRQTLGQGPEFLTYFQNEAQLEKSRLLSDRFSAERPKGSFSTLEIQRTEQGDSAMYLCASSFFSPGGGDGYTFGSGTRLTVV.

CDR3 coding DNA: TGTGCCAGCAGCGCCCCCGACAGGGTCCCCTACGAGCAGTACTTC. Amino acids: CASSAPDRVPYEQYF. This sequence joins TRBV7-2 and TRBJ2-7, with 7 bases that match TRBD1. V trimming: 5 bases; J trimming: 2 bases; junction bases outside the gene matches: 9. This CDR3 has 15 amino acids. The germline gives CDR1 SGHTA, CDR2 FQGNSA.

This clone was picked up one time. The J gene is TRBJ2-2, the V gene TRBV4-2; perhaps TRBD2 as D (7 bases). Germline CDR1 is LGHNA and CDR2 is YNFKEQ. This CDR3 is 14 amino acids long. Trimming took 5 bases from V and 4 from J, leaving 11 bases between them. The CDR3 coding sequence is TGTGCCAGCAGCTTAGGGGGGGGCACCGGGGAGCTGTTTTTT. The encoded protein is CASSLGGGTGELFF.

Points on this clone: One end of the junction does not line up with germline, which may come from a read error. The chain couples TRBV20-1 to TRBJ1-1; possible D gene TRBD1, 6 bases. The CDR3 covers 11 residues. Germline V gene lookup returns CDR1 DFQATT and CDR2 SNEGSKA (reference sequence). The CDR3 DNA is TGTAGCGGGAGGGGGGTAGGGGAAGCTTTCTTT. Residues: CSGRGVGEAFF.

The J gene is TRBJ2-3, the V gene TRBV4-3; TRBD2 matches at 9 bases. The V and J ends lost 2 bases and 8 bases, in that order; junction bases with no gene match: 11. This CDR3 contains 16 residues. Germline CDR1 reads LGHNA; CDR2 reads YSLEER. CDR3 DNA sequence: TGCGCCAGCAGCCAACAAACGGGCGGGGGGGCCGGTACGCAGTATTTT. Its translation: CASSQQTGGGAGTQYF.

The CDR3 coding sequence is TGTGCCAGCAGCCCCGGGACAGGCGAGGGTGGTACGCAGTATTTT. Its protein is CASSPGTGEGGTQYF. The chain combines TRBV7-6 with TRBJ2-3; 8 nucleotides line up with TRBD1. The J segment lost 8 bases and the V segment lost 5 bases, leaving 12 bases of the junction unmatched. Looked up from germline, CDR1 is SGHVS and CDR2 is FNYEAQ. The CDR3 has 15 amino acids. Full variable domain (outside the CDR3, taken from reference TRBV7-6 and TRBJ2-3): GAGVSQSPRYKVTKRGQDVALRCDPISGHVSLYWYRQALGQGPEFLTYFNYEAQQDKSGLPNDRFSAERPEGSISTLTIQRTEQRDSAMYRCASSPGTGEGGTQYFGPGTRLTVL.